This T cell receptor (beta chain) appears in the sequencing data of a study of blood T cell repertoires in COVID-19. Study-level background: Donors in the United States, Italy and Spain gave samples during acute or convalescent COVID-19. Sources were T cells, B-cell-depleted T cells, or PBMCs; the material itself was cDNA or gDNA.

Enrollment of patients from Seattle took place during active infection, with longitudinal follow-up. Authors' data handling: For nucleated cells, counts were estimated from reference gene primer amplification. Repertoires were generated with immunoSEQ multiplex PCR, while TCRdb's copy carries only in-frame clones and drops some. D and trimming were read from the DNA, whereas the V and J calls and clone size are those reported in that table. Of roughly 290,000 clones listed, about 85% are singletons. This receptor was taken from a human donor with COVID-19, enrolled during active disease. The donor label of this sample is uncertain. The source material was peripheral blood.

The CDR3 DNA follows: TGTGCCAGCAGCTTAGGGGGCCCCAGAGAGACCCAGTACTTC. This encodes CASSLGGPRETQYF. The chain is built from TRBV11-2 and TRBJ2-5; D may be TRBD1 (5 bases). Germline V gene data show CDR1 as SGHAT and CDR2 as FQNNGV. V was clipped by 1 base and J by 4 bases, with 10 bases between them. The CDR3 is made up of 14 amino acids. The entire variable domain, with the rest obtained from reference TRBV11-2 and TRBJ2-5, is as follows: EAGVAQSPRYKIIEKRQSVAFWCNPISGHATLYWYQQILGQGPKLLIQFQNNGVVDDSQLPKDRFSAERLKGVDSTLKIQPAKLEDSAVYLCASSLGGPRETQYFGPGTRLLVL.